Listed below are T cell receptor beta chains from one sample, sequenced in a study of blood T cell repertoires in COVID-19. The protocol was immunoSEQ multiplex PCR, while the TCRdb copy is restricted to in-frame clones and leaves out a portion. The data hold about 150,000 clones, with less than 90% observed a single time. Sequencing was done on a sample of peripheral blood. These receptor sequences come from a man aged 25 to 40 with COVID-19, enrolled during active disease. Both conserved end residues are part of each CDR3. A D gene is named only where the DNA matches it firmly. Part of the rows lack a size; the others show once, few, many or a class for expanded clones.

.	TRBV6-5	TRBJ1-4	.	TGTGCCAGCAGTTCAGTCCTTGGACTACTAGACGAAAAACTGTTTTTT	CASSSVLGLLDEKLFF
.	TRBV19	TRBJ2-3	TRBD1	TGTGCCAGTAGTACGACAGGGTTGACAGATACGCAGTATTTT	CASSTTGLTDTQYF
.	TRBV15	TRBJ1-2	.	TGTGCCACCAGCAGAGATCAACTGTATGGCTACACCTTC	CATSRDQLYGYTF
.	TRBV7-2	TRBJ2-3	.	TGTGCCAGCAGCTTAATCCGAGCGGGAGATACGCAGTATTTT	CASSLIRAGDTQYF
.	TRBV29-1	TRBJ1-2	TRBD1	TGCAGCGTTGAGGACAGGGGGAAAGGGAACTATGGCTACACCTTC	CSVEDRGKGNYGYTF
.	TRBV29-1	TRBJ2-3	.	TGCAGCGTTGGTGGTAGGGGAAACACAGATACGCAGTATTTT	CSVGGRGNTDTQYF
.	TRBV25-1	TRBJ2-5	.	TGTGCCAGCAGTGCCCTACAGGGCGAAGGGACCCAGTACTTC	CASSALQGEGTQYF
.	TRBV5-1	TRBJ2-3	.	TGCGCCAGCAGCCGACTTAACAATTCCCCAGATACGCAGTATTTT	CASSRLNNSPDTQYF
.	TRBV18	TRBJ2-1	.	TGTGCCAGCTCACCACCCTTAACAGACAATGAGCAGTTCTTC	CASSPPLTDNEQFF
.	TRBV10-3	TRBJ2-7	.	TGTGCCATCAGTGAGCCTGATAGCGCTTTCGAGTACTTC	CAISEPDSAFEYF
few	TRBV27	TRBJ1-5	.	TGTGCCAGCAGTTCCCTCGGAGGGGGCAATCAGCCCCAGCATTTT	CASSSLGGGNQPQHF
.	TRBV11-2	TRBJ1-1	.	TGTGCCAGCAGCAACAGGCCGGAGGGGACTGAAGCTTTCTTT	CASSNRPEGTEAFF
.	TRBV28	TRBJ2-3	TRBD1	TGTGCCAGCAGGCCGGGACAGGGGGGGTTTGATACGCAGTATTTT	CASRPGQGGFDTQYF
.	TRBV10-2	TRBJ1-2	.	TGCGCCAGCAGCCCTGACAGGAACTATGGCTACACCTTC	CASSPDRNYGYTF
.	TRBV2	TRBJ1-1	.	TGTGCCAGCAGTGTATACAGGGCGAACACTGAAGCTTTCTTT	CASSVYRANTEAFF
.	TRBV6-5	TRBJ2-7	TRBD2	TGTGCCAGCCGGGGACTAGCGTGGGAGCAGTACTTC	CASRGLAWEQYF
.	TRBV6-5	TRBJ2-2	.	TGTGCCAGCAGTACTACCGTCGGGGAGCTGTTTTTT	CASSTTVGELFF
.	TRBV15	TRBJ1-5	.	TGTGCCACCAGCAGAGATCAGGAACAGCCCCAGCATTTT	CATSRDQEQPQHF
.	TRBV6-6	TRBJ2-7	TRBD2	TGTGCCAGCAGTTATGGATCGGGAGGCGCCTACGAGCAGTACTTC	CASSYGSGGAYEQYF
.	TRBV5-6	TRBJ2-7	.	TGTGCCAGCAGCTCCAGCAGGGGTTCCTACGAGCAGTACTTC	CASSSSRGSYEQYF